The 3 T cell receptor beta chains below come from one sample, sequenced in a study of blood T cell repertoires in COVID-19. The table came from immunoSEQ multiplex PCR; TCRdb's copy has only in-frame clones and leaves some out. The sample shows more than 150,000 clones, more than 70% of them seen only once. The sequenced sample consisted of peripheral blood. These receptors originate from a man aged 40-55 years with active or convalescent COVID-19.

The rearrangement links TRBV11-2 to TRBJ1-6, with D tentatively TRBD1 (6 bases). Germline lookup yields CDR1 SGHAT and CDR2 FQNNGV. This CDR3 has 17 residues. Trimming took 1 base from V and 0 from J, leaving 10 bases between them. The CDR3 sequence is CASSLAGGSSYNSPLHF. CDR3 DNA sequence: TGTGCCAGCAGCTTAGCGGGGGGCAGCTCCTATAATTCACCCCTCCACTTT.

The chain has TRBV5-6 and TRBJ2-2; 7 nucleotides line up with TRBD1. Germline CDR1 and CDR2: SGHDT and YYEEEE. Trimming at V came to 4 bases and at J to 6 bases, leaving 15 bases not matched to a gene. This CDR3 has 17 residues. The CDR3 DNA reads TGTGCCAGCAGCCTCCTGGTTCGATCAGGGGGTGCCGGGGAGCTGTTTTTT. This codes for CASSLLVRSGGAGELFF. Supplemented by reference TRBV5-6 and TRBJ2-2, the full variable domain reads DAGVTQSPTHLIKTRGQQVTLRCSPKSGHDTVSWYQQALGQGPQFIFQYYEEEERQRGNFPDRFSGHQFPNYSSELNVNALLLGDSALYLCASSLLVRSGGAGELFFGEGSRLTVL.

The chain joins TRBV19 to TRBJ2-2; the match to TRBD2 covers 11 bases. Trimming cost V 4 bases and J 3 bases; bases outside gene matches: 7. Germline lookup yields CDR1 LNHDA and CDR2 SQIVND (reference sequence). This CDR3 is built from 17 residues. CDR3 bases: TGTGCCAGTAGTAAAACTAGCGGGGGCTATGACACCGGGGAGCTGTTTTTT. Translating it yields CASSKTSGGYDTGELFF.